The present T cell receptor (beta chain) was sequenced within a study of shared clonotypes between healthy human individuals (dated by TCRdb to the early 2020s). For the study in its entirety: The cohort included three men and a couple of women between 18 and 49 years of age. Blood TCR repertoires of roughly five healthy adults were deeply sequenced to estimate repertoire size and the extent of clonotype sharing between individuals. Per donor, leukapheresis produced somewhere between about 0.85 and 10 billion PBMCs. For each donor, CD4 naive and CD4 memory were each run on three plates, CD8 naive on two plates, and CD8 memory on one plate. Libraries were prepared and TCR repertoires were sequenced by different laboratories using diverse techniques, in order to increase sequencing depth and limit assay-specific biases.

Comment on this clone: The specificity of this receptor is unknown. No qualities accompany the bases; no much larger clone lies one base away.

Using the deep immunoSEQ assay, multiplex PCR amplified TCR CDR3 regions from genomic DNA. Extracted genomic DNA from each cell subset was spread evenly across all wells of several immunoSEQ 96-well plates, with each plate serving as a replicate. For sorted subsets, each replicate PCR was loaded with 200 ng genomic DNA, equivalent to 30,000 to 35,000 T cell genomes. Purified libraries were measured with a Qubit 3.0 fluorometer, size-checked on a Bioanalyzer 2100, and measured again with the KAPA Library Quantification kit. Every immunoSEQ 96-well plate was sequenced on a separate single-read 150-cycle Illumina NextSeq 550 flow cell. The original pipeline was this. The immunoSEQ output contained only junctional sequences without quality scores, so filtering could not match that applied to full-length reads. Sequences were annotated with PyIR, a Python wrapper for IgBLAST v1.9, using IMGT germline references to assign V/J genes and CDR3. Reads with weak V/J assignments (E-value above 1e-6), missing CDR3, stop codons, out-of-frame junctions, or ambiguous translated residues were removed. A V3J clonotype was defined by an identical inferred V gene, J gene, and CDR3 amino acid sequence. Percentage overlap between repertoires was computed as shared unique clonotypes divided by the size of the smaller repertoire. Richness of each repertoire was evaluated using RTK rarefaction, the Chao1 estimator, and Recon v2.1 estimates of unobserved clonotypes. Generation probabilities were computed with OLGA for all TCRbeta clonotypes obtained by the gDNA method from a handful of donors. TCRdb mirrors the immuneACCESS table, restricted to in-frame sequences. Some clones are absent from its copies; in checked studies, under half trace to an unresolved V gene, and the reason for the others is unknown. The V and J calls and clone size are taken from that table; D and trimming were inferred from the DNA. This sample has 2 million to 2.5 million clones in its table, and less than 95% of those were observed once. The ten most abundant clones make up 1% to 1.3% of the sample.

Here is what the overall study found, with its caveats: Sampling was limited to blood, and TCR repertoires in tissue likely differ from TCR repertoires in blood. Across four donors, roughly 5.1% of naive CD4, 3% to 3.5% of naive CD8, 2.3% of memory CD4, and 0.4% of memory CD8 clonotypes were shared. The small number of donors limited the genetic and exposure-history diversity represented. Estimated clonotype richness was generally larger for naive than for memory subsets. Incomplete sequencing was indicated by rarefaction of sorted-subset datasets, despite the large sequencing depth. Higher generation probabilities were observed for clonotypes shared by all four sorted-subset donors than for non-shared clonotypes. Pairwise subsampling indicated that sequencing depth was expected to affect the degree of clonotype sharing among donors.

Reading from cysteine to phenylalanine, the CDR3 counts 15 amino acids. The entry retains the CDR3 DNA only, 45 bases that are in frame from base 1. According to the germline V gene, CDR1 reads MDHEN and CDR2 reads SYDVKM. V gives up 7 bases and J gives up 1 base, and the segment between their germline ends measures 16 bases. CD8 naive samples consisted of CD45RO-negative cells that were positively selected for CCR7, yielding a CD45RA+CCR7+ population without TemRA cells. The donors were healthy, HIV-negative adults with no recently reported acute infections or vaccinations. Every donor was a Caucasian adult living in Nashville, Tennessee, USA. Blood was obtained by leukapheresis, after which PBMCs were separated by Ficoll-Histopaque density gradient centrifugation and cryopreserved in liquid nitrogen vapor phase. Purity and quantity of every magnetically sorted T cell population were checked by analytical flow cytometry. From each sorted fraction, genomic DNA was isolated and quantified by UV absorbance on a Nanodrop 2000c.

The chain joins TRBV28 to TRBJ2-5; the D segment could be TRBD1, given 6 matching bases. Input material: naive CD8+ T cells sorted from blood. Taken with the paper, the label for cell subset or site translates to: CD45RA+CCR7+. The sequence came from a man younger than 30 in good health. The CDR3 corresponds to CASTLGALAQETQYF. The base sequence is TGTGCCAGCACCTTGGGGGCGCTTGCCCAAGAGACCCAGTACTTC. Outside the CDR3, residues come from the reference TRBV28 and TRBJ2-5 proteins, so the full variable domain is: DVKVTQSSRYLVKRTGEKVFLECVQDMDHENMFWYRQDPGLGLRLIYFSYDVKMKEKGDIPEGYSVSREKKERFSLILESASTNQTSMYLCASTLGALAQETQYFGPGTRLLVL.